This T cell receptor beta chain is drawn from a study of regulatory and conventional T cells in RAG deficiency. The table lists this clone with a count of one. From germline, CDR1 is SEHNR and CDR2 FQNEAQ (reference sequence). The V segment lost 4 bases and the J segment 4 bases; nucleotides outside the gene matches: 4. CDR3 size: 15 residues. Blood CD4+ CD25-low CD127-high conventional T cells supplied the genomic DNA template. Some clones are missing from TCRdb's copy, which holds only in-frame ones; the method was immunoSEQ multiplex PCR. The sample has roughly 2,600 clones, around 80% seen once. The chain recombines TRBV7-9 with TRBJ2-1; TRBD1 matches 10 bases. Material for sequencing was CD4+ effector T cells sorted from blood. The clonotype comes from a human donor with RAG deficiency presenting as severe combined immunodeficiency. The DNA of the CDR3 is TGTGCCAGCAGCTCCCGGGACAGGGGATACAATGAGCAGTTCTTC. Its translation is CASSSRDRGYNEQFF.